The source of this T cell receptor beta chain is a study of blood T cell repertoires in COVID-19 (TCRdb year 2020). Looking at the study overall: The collaborator samples originated in the United States, Italy and Spain and spanned the acute and convalescent phases of COVID-19. The repertoires were released in a freely available public database meant as a resource for research on the immune response to SARS-CoV-2. Where available, HLA class I and class II types were obtained from metadata supplied by the sample provider rather than from assay-based typing. The samples were drawn from the first 160 participants of the ongoing ImmuneRACE study and from over a thousand subjects provided by 6 global collaborators. A de-identified subject ID, COVID-19 status, age in years and sex were almost always included in the sample metadata. The prospective study material was composed of cDNA or gDNA derived from T cells, B-cell-depleted T cells, or PBMCs. Subjects who had been exposed to COVID-19, were actively infected with it, or had recovered from it provided the deeply sampled blood TCRbeta repertoires that made up the dataset.

For this clone: The antigen it recognizes is unknown. No much larger clonotype is one base removed from it; base qualities were not supplied.

Including the terminal cysteine and phenylalanine, the CDR3 comprises 16 residues. Just the 48-base CDR3 DNA is kept, in frame starting at base 1. From the germline V gene, CDR1 is SGHDN and CDR2 is FVKESK. After removal of 2 bases from V and 2 bases from J, the junction retains 9 bases not matched to a gene. TCRbeta CDR3 regions were amplified from genomic DNA by means of the immunoSEQ Assay, a bias-controlled multiplex PCR. For the original study's pipeline: The number of nucleated cells in each sample was estimated by amplification of reference gene primers within the assay. To quantify the absolute abundance of each unique TCRbeta CDR3 rearrangement, sequence reads were collapsed and filtered. For each sample, productive Simpson clonality was calculated as the square root of Simpson's diversity index over productive rearrangements. Held by TCRdb, this immuneACCESS table contains in-frame sequences only and omits some clones. Under half of the omission traces to an unresolved V gene where checked; the cause of the rest is unknown. From that table come the V and J calls and clone size; the DNA was used to work out D and trimming. Recorded for this sample are about 290,000 clones; over 80% of them occurred a single time. Clones ranked in the top ten supply around 4% of the sample.

Collaborating institutions collected whole blood in K2EDTA tubes following their own protocols. For TCRbeta analysis, collaborators shipped samples in one of three forms: frozen whole blood, isolated PBMCs, or DNA extracted from either of those sample types. General conclusions and limits of the study: Clinical and demographic metadata were provided uncurated, with the amount varying by source and participant.

The V gene is TRBV14 and the J gene is TRBJ2-7; 7 junctional bases match TRBD1. The sequencing sample was made of peripheral blood. The source is a woman in her forties or fifties with active or convalescent COVID-19. CDR3 protein: CASSQYPGQGAYEQYF. In nucleotide form, the sequence is TGTGCCAGCAGCCAATACCCCGGGCAGGGGGCCTACGAGCAGTACTTC.